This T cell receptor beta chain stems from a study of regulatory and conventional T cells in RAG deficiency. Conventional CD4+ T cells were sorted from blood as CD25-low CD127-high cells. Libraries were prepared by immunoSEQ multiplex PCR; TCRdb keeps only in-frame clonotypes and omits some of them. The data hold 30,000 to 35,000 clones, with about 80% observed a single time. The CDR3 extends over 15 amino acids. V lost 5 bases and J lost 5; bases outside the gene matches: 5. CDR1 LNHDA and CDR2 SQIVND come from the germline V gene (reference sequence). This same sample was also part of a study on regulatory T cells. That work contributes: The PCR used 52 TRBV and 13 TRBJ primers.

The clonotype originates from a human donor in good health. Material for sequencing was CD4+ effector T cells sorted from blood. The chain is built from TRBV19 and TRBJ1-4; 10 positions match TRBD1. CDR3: CASSSRQGANEKLFF. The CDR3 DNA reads TGTGCCAGTAGTTCCCGACAGGGGGCGAATGAAAAACTGTTTTTT.